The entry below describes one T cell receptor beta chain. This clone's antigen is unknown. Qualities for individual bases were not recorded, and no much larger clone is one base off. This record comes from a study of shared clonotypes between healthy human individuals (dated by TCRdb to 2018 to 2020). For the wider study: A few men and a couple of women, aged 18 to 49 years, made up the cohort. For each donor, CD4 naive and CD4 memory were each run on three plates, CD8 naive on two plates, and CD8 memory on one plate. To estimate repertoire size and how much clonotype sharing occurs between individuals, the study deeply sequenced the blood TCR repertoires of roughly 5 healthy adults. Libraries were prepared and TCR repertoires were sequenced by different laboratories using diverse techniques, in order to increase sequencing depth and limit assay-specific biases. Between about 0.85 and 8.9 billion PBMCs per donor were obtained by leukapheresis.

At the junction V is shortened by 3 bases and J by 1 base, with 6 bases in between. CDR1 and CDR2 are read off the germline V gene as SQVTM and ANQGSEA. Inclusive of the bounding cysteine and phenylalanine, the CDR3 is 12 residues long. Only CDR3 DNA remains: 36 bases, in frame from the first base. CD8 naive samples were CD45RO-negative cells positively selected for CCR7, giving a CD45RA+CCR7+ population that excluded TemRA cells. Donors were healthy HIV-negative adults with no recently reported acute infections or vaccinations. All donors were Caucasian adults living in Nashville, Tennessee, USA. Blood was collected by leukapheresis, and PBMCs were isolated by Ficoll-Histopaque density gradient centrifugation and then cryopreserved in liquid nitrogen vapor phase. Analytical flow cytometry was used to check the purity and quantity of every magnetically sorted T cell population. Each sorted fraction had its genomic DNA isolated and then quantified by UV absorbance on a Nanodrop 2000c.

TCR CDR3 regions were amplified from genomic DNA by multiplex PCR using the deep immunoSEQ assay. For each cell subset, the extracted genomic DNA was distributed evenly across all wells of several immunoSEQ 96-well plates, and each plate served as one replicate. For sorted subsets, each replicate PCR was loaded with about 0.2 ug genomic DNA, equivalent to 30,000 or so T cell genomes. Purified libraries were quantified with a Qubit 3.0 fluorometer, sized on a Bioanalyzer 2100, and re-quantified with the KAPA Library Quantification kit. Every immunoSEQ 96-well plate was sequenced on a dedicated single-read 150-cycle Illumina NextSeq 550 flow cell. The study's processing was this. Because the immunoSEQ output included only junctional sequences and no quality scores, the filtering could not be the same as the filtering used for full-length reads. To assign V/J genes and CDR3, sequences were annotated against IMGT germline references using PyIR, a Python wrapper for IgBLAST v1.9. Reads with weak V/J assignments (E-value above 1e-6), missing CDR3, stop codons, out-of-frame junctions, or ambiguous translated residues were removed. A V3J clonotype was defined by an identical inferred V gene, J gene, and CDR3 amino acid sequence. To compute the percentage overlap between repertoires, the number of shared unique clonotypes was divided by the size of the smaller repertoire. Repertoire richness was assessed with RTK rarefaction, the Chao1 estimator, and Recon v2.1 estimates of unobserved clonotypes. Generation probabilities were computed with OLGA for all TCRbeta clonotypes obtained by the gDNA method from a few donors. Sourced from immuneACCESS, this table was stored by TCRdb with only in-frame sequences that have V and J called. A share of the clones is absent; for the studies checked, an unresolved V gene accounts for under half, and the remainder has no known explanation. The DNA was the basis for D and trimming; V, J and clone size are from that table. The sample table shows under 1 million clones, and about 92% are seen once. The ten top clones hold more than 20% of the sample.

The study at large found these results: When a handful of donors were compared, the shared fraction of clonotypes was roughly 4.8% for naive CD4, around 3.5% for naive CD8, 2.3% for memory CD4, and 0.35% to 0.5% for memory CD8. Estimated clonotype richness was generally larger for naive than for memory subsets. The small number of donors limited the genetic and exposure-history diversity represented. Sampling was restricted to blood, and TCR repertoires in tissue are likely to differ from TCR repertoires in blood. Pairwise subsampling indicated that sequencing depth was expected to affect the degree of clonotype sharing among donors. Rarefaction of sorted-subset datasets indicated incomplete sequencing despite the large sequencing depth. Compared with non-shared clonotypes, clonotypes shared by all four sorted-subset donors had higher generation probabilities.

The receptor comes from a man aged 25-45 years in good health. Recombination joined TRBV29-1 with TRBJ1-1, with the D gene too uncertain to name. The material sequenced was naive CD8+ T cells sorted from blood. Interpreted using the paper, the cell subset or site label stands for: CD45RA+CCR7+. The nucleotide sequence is TGCAGCGTTGACCCAGCGAACACTGAAGCTTTCTTT. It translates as CSVDPANTEAFF.